This TCR beta chain was recorded in a study of CD8 T cells in Susac syndrome. CDR3 length: 14 residues. Germline CDR1 is SGHRS and CDR2 is YFSETQ. V lost 0 bases and J 2 bases, leaving 8 bases between the germline ends. cDNA came from about 0.46 to 1 ug RNA primed by random hexamers. Amplification of the TCR beta CDR3 was carried out by immunoSEQ multiplex PCR, which spanned a total of 54 Vbeta and 13 Jbeta segments. TCRdb reprocessed the immunoSEQ multiplex PCR reads with MiXCR, giving one entry per CDR3 protein. The repertoire holds under 200,000 distinct CDR3 sequences, around 94% seen once, with more than 0.12% in the top ten. Sequencing of TCR beta, carried out with a high-throughput approach, was applied to CD8+ and CD4+ T cells from the blood. Healthy donors constituted the control group, matched for age and sex.

The receptor was isolated from a human donor in good health. The source material was CD4+ T cells from PBMCs. The gene calls are TRBV5-1 and TRBJ1-2; unclear D gene. As DNA, the CDR3 is TGCGCCAGCAGCTTGGATGTCAGGAACTATGGCTACACCTTC. It is translated as CASSLDVRNYGYTF.